The 30 T cell receptor beta chains below come from one sample, sequenced in a study of blood T cell repertoires in COVID-19. TCRdb keeps only in-frame clones here, not all; method: immunoSEQ multiplex PCR. The sample contains around 200,000 clones, around 90% of which appear only once. Material for sequencing was peripheral blood. These receptors originate from a man between 35 and 55 years old with active or convalescent COVID-19.

The chain uses TRBV28 and TRBJ2-7, with D possibly TRBD1 on 6 matching bases. CDR3 length equals 13 residues. V dropped 4 bases and J dropped 9 bases, with 16 bases sitting between them. Germline CDR1 is MDHEN and CDR2 is SYDVKM. The CDR3 loop is CASSSTQQGLQYF. The CDR3, as DNA: TGTGCCAGCAGTTCAACCCAACAGGGATTGCAGTACTTC.

This CDR3 is CASMEDGGSPLHF. The CDR3 DNA reads TGTGCCAGCATGGAGGACGGAGGATCACCCCTCCACTTT. The J gene is TRBJ1-6, the V gene TRBV28; D is unclear. The germline V gene has CDR1 MDHEN and CDR2 SYDVKM. V was pared by 7 bases and J by 10 bases, with 14 bases between. The CDR3 runs to 13 residues.

The V call is TRBV24-1, the J call TRBJ1-5, with D unresolved. Germline V CDR1 and CDR2: KGHDR, SFDVKD. The V gene lost 4 bases and the J gene lost 0 bases, with 12 bases spanning the gap. The CDR3 consists of 16 residues. The CDR3 reads CATSESTEYSNQPQHF. Written as DNA, the CDR3 is TGTGCCACCAGTGAATCCACAGAATATAGCAATCAGCCCCAGCATTTT.

The V gene is TRBV2, the J gene TRBJ1-1, with TRBD1 matching over 9 bases. The CDR3 length is 15 residues. Unmatched junction bases numbered 3, after V lost 2 bases and J lost 2 bases. Germline assignment: CDR1 SNHLY and CDR2 FYNNEI. The CDR3 spells CASSERTGVNTEAFF. As DNA, the CDR3 is TGTGCCAGCAGTGAACGGACAGGGGTTAACACTGAAGCTTTCTTT. The full variable domain, in which reference TRBV2 and TRBJ1-1 provide the parts outside the CDR3, is EPEVTQTPSHQVTQMGQEVILRCVPISNHLYFYWYRQILGQKVEFLVSFYNNEISEKSEIFDDQFSVERPDGSNFTLKIRSTKLEDSAMYFCASSERTGVNTEAFFGQGTRLTVV.

The chain employs TRBV18 and TRBJ2-3; 7 bases map to TRBD1. The CDR3 runs 15 residues. The J segment lost 0 bases and the V segment lost 1 base, leaving 1 base of the junction unmatched. Germline V gives CDR1 KGHSH, CDR2 LQKENI. CDR3 residues: CASSPLDRSTDTQYF. The CDR3 nucleotides are TGTGCCAGCTCACCACTGGACAGGAGCACAGATACGCAGTATTTT.

The chain has TRBV7-9 and TRBJ2-2; D not certain. This CDR3 has 13 amino acids. Trimming cost V 10 bases and J 1 base, with 10 bases left between them. Germline CDR1 and CDR2: SEHNR and FQNEAQ (reference sequence). CDR3 sequence reads: CATNNQNTGELFF. In DNA, the CDR3 is TGTGCCACAAACAATCAGAACACCGGGGAGCTGTTTTTT.

The rearrangement links TRBV5-4 to TRBJ1-6, with 8 bases that match TRBD1. With V trimmed by 4 bases and J by 9 bases, 9 bases remained unmatched. Germline CDR1 and CDR2: SGHNT and YYREEE (reference sequence). The CDR3 extends over 15 amino acids. The CDR3 bases are TGTGCCAGCAGCGGTGGACAGGGCCTTTCTTCACCCCTCCACTTT. This encodes CASSGGQGLSSPLHF.

The rearrangement joins TRBV20-1 to TRBJ1-5; D gene unclear. CDR1 is DFQATT and CDR2 is SNEGSKA in the germline V gene (reference sequence). The CDR3 runs 12 residues. Trimming shortened V by 3 bases and J by 5 bases, and 8 bases separated the two germline ends. CDR3 nucleotides: TGCAGTGCTAGTATAGGAGATCAGCCCCAGCATTTT. This sequence encodes CSASIGDQPQHF.

This clone has just a few counts. The chain is built from TRBV3-1 (or the pseudogene TRBV3-2) and TRBJ2-2; 8 bases align to TRBD2. This CDR3 has 16 residues. Germline V lookup: CDR1 LGHDT, CDR2 YNNKEL (reference sequence). With 2 bases clipped from V and 4 bases from J, the junction kept 6 bases outside the gene matches. In DNA form, the CDR3 reads TGTGCCAGCAGCCAACGCAAACGGGGGGGCACCGGGGAGCTGTTTTTT. Translating gives CASSQRKRGGTGELFF.

The rearrangement links TRBV9 to TRBJ1-3; D is unclear. Trimming removed 0 bases at V and 1 base at J, with 11 bases between. Germline CDR1 reads SGDLS; CDR2 reads YYNGEE. The CDR3 length is 16 residues. The CDR3 DNA sequence: TGTGCCAGCAGCGTAGTCGGGGAAGGGTCTGGAAACACCATATATTTT. Amino acids: CASSVVGEGSGNTIYF.

This clone came up once. The chain is built from TRBV9 and TRBJ2-7, with 8 positions matching TRBD2. The germline V gene encodes CDR1 SGDLS and CDR2 YYNGEE. The CDR3 contains 16 residues. J lost 0 bases, V lost 4 bases, and 9 bases had no gene match. The CDR3 sequence is CASSPQAGGGSYEQYF. CDR3 nucleotide sequence: TGTGCCAGCAGCCCCCAGGCCGGGGGGGGCTCCTACGAGCAGTACTTC.

The chain has TRBV18 and TRBJ1-5, with 7 bases identical to TRBD1. J gave up 3 bases and V 6 bases, and 11 bases lay outside the gene matches. Germline V gives CDR1 KGHSH, CDR2 LQKENI. The CDR3 is 16 amino acids. CDR3 loop: CASSAGGFGVNQPQHF. DNA for the CDR3: TGTGCCAGCTCGGCAGGGGGATTTGGGGTCAATCAGCCCCAGCATTTT.

This chain connects TRBV27 to TRBJ1-6; D not resolved. V lost 0 bases to trimming and J lost 15 bases, with 18 bases between them. The V gene's germline CDR1 is MNHEY and CDR2 SMNVEV (reference sequence). The CDR3 spans 15 residues. The chain's CDR3 is CASSLSMQAGTLLHF. DNA for the CDR3: TGTGCCAGCAGTTTATCGATGCAAGCGGGTACGCTCCTCCACTTT.

This rearrangement joins TRBV5-1 to TRBJ2-7; TRBD1 matches at 7 bases. The CDR3 is made up of 14 amino acids. V dropped 2 bases and J dropped 3; count of bases not matched to a gene: 5. Germline CDR1 reads SGHRS; CDR2 reads YFSETQ. CDR3 sequence: CASSFLDRDYEQYF. The CDR3 DNA is TGCGCCAGCAGCTTCCTAGACAGGGACTACGAGCAGTACTTC.

The chain links TRBV2 to TRBJ2-3, with 9 nucleotides matching TRBD2. This CDR3 has 15 amino acids. The V segment lost 6 bases and the J segment 3 bases; nucleotides outside the gene matches: 7. The V gene's germline CDR1 is SNHLY and CDR2 FYNNEI. DNA for the CDR3: TGTGCCAGCAGGGCTAGCGGGGCGGGGACAGATACGCAGTATTTT. This codes for CASRASGAGTDTQYF.

The chain combines TRBV4-1 with TRBJ2-1; tentative D call: TRBD1 (5 bases). Per the germline V gene, CDR1 is MGHRA and CDR2 is YSYEKL. This CDR3 is built from 16 residues. V lost 0 bases and J 2 bases, leaving 11 bases between the germline ends. In DNA form, the CDR3 reads TGCGCCAGCAGCCAAGATAGGGGTTACGCCTACAATGAGCAGTTCTTC. Translating it yields CASSQDRGYAYNEQFF.

The chain employs TRBV4-1 and TRBJ1-5; D may be TRBD1 (6 bases). The V end lost 0 bases, the J end lost 11 bases, and 23 bases lay between the germline ends. Germline CDR1 is MGHRA and CDR2 is YSYEKL. This CDR3 contains 17 residues. CDR3: CASSQDPGQPSPMTQHF. The CDR3 nucleotides read TGCGCCAGCAGCCAAGACCCCGGACAGCCAAGCCCCATGACCCAGCATTTT.

The chain uses TRBV9 and TRBJ1-5, with 9 bases aligning to TRBD1. V was clipped by 3 bases and J by 4 bases; unmatched bases: 2. Per the germline V gene, CDR1 is SGDLS and CDR2 is YYNGEE. The CDR3 extends over 14 amino acids. The CDR3 loop reads CASSGGQGNQPQHF. The CDR3 nucleotides are TGTGCCAGCAGCGGCGGACAGGGGAATCAGCCCCAGCATTTT. The full variable domain, completed using reference TRBV9 and TRBJ1-5, is DSGVTQTPKHLITATGQRVTLRCSPRSGDLSVYWYQQSLDQGLQFLIQYYNGEERAKGNILERFSAQQFPDLHSELNLSSLELGDSALYFCASSGGQGNQPQHFGDGTRLSIL.

The chain joins TRBV29-1 to TRBJ2-3, with TRBD1 matching 7 bases. CDR3 length: 13 residues. V trimming: 8 bases; J trimming: 5 bases; junction bases outside the gene matches: 10. Looked up from germline, CDR1 is SQVTM and CDR2 is ANQGSEA. CDR3 amino acids: CSQPVPGGDTQYF. For the CDR3, the DNA is TGCAGCCAACCCGTGCCAGGGGGAGATACGCAGTATTTT.

The rearrangement links TRBV9 to TRBJ2-1, with D possibly matching TRBD2 (6 bases). V was trimmed by 0 bases and J by 10 bases, leaving 20 bases between them. Germline values: CDR1 SGDLS, CDR2 YYNGEE. CDR3 size: 16 residues. The CDR3 protein is CASSVGGTRPLGEQFF. CDR3 coding DNA: TGTGCCAGCAGCGTAGGTGGGACTCGGCCGTTGGGGGAGCAGTTCTTC.

This chain's CDR3 is CASSPADRFNEQYF. The DNA of the CDR3 is TGTGCCAGCAGTCCTGCGGACAGATTCAACGAGCAGTACTTC. V usage is TRBV28 and J usage is TRBJ2-7, with D perhaps TRBD1 (6 bases). V lost 5 bases and J lost 5, with 16 bases in between. Germline-derived CDR1 and CDR2 are MDHEN and SYDVKM. The CDR3 is 14 amino acids.

The chain links TRBV10-1 to TRBJ1-1; the D gene is possibly TRBD1 (5 bases). V shed 4 bases and J shed 3 bases, with 9 bases lying between them. This CDR3 spans 13 amino acids. The germline gives CDR1 WNHNN, CDR2 SYGVQD (reference sequence). The CDR3 reads CASSAGGYTEAFF. The CDR3, as DNA: TGCGCCAGCAGTGCTGGGGGGTACACTGAAGCTTTCTTT.

CDR3 residues: CASSLTGTGSVNTEAFF. Written as DNA, the CDR3 is TGCGCCAGCAGTCTTACCGGGACAGGGTCGGTGAACACTGAAGCTTTCTTT. V gene TRBV10-2 combines with J gene TRBJ1-1; 9 bases line up with TRBD1. Per germline, CDR1 WSHSY and CDR2 SAAADI. Unmatched junction bases numbered 10, after V lost 5 bases and J lost 0 bases. This CDR3 is built from 17 residues.

The chain couples TRBV5-1 to TRBJ1-4, with D hard to call. V lost 0 bases to trimming and J lost 8 bases, with 17 bases between them. Germline CDR1 SGHRS, CDR2 YFSETQ. This CDR3 is 16 amino acids long. CDR3 protein: CASSLGEYLRGEKLFF. In DNA form, the CDR3 reads TGCGCCAGCAGCTTGGGAGAGTACCTCCGAGGAGAAAAACTGTTTTTT.

The chain uses TRBV20-1 and TRBJ1-1; D uncertain. Germline assignment: CDR1 DFQATT and CDR2 SNEGSKA (reference sequence). V was clipped by 5 bases and J by 1 base, with 5 bases between them. The CDR3 runs to 11 residues. The CDR3 sequence is CSAEENTEAFF. The CDR3 DNA reads as TGCAGTGCTGAGGAGAACACTGAAGCTTTCTTT.

The chain combines TRBV11-2 with TRBJ1-2; TRBD1 is a possible D gene (5 bases). This CDR3 region has 14 residues. V lost 0 bases to trimming and J lost 7 bases, with 12 bases between them. The germline gives CDR1 SGHAT, CDR2 FQNNGV. The CDR3 bases are TGTGCCAGCAGCTTAGATCCGGGGGGGAGTGGCTACACCTTC. The encoded protein is CASSLDPGGSGYTF.

The chain combines TRBV19 with TRBJ2-3; D may be TRBD1 (6 bases). Germline CDR1 LNHDA, CDR2 SQIVND (reference sequence). Trimming left V 5 bases short and J 2 bases short, with 14 bases between. The CDR3 runs 15 residues. CDR3 residues: CASSSSRDITDTQYF. The DNA of the CDR3 is TGTGCCAGTAGTTCGTCCCGGGACATCACAGATACGCAGTATTTT.

This clone came up once. This chain connects TRBV4-1 to TRBJ1-4; 11 bases align to TRBD1. The CDR3 consists of 17 residues. The J segment lost 7 bases and the V segment lost 0 bases, leaving 7 bases of the junction unmatched. CDR1 is MGHRA and CDR2 is YSYEKL in the germline V gene. The CDR3 region is CASSQDGGQGVSEKLFF. DNA for the CDR3: TGCGCCAGCAGCCAAGACGGGGGACAGGGGGTGAGTGAAAAACTGTTTTTT.

As to this clone: Distinct nucleotide sequences in the sample also encode this CDR3. The chain combines TRBV5-1 with TRBJ1-1, with 11 bases identical to TRBD1. This CDR3 is built from 14 residues. V was clipped by 4 bases and J by 4 bases; unmatched bases: 3. CDR1 is SGHRS, CDR2 YFSETQ, per germline. CDR3 region: CASSAGQGGTEAFF. The CDR3 DNA reads TGCGCCAGCAGCGCGGGACAGGGGGGCACTGAAGCTTTCTTT.

The CDR3 loop reads CASSNDLGGRQPQHF. CDR3 sequence (DNA): TGTGCCAGCAGTAATGACCTGGGGGGGCGGCAGCCCCAGCATTTT. This chain links TRBV2 with TRBJ1-5, with D maybe TRBD1 (6 bases). This CDR3 comprises 15 residues. In germline, CDR1 is SNHLY, CDR2 FYNNEI. The V gene lost 5 bases and the J gene lost 7 bases, with 18 bases spanning the gap. The whole variable domain, filled in from reference TRBV2 and TRBJ1-5, reads EPEVTQTPSHQVTQMGQEVILRCVPISNHLYFYWYRQILGQKVEFLVSFYNNEISEKSEIFDDQFSVERPDGSNFTLKIRSTKLEDSAMYFCASSNDLGGRQPQHFGDGTRLSIL.